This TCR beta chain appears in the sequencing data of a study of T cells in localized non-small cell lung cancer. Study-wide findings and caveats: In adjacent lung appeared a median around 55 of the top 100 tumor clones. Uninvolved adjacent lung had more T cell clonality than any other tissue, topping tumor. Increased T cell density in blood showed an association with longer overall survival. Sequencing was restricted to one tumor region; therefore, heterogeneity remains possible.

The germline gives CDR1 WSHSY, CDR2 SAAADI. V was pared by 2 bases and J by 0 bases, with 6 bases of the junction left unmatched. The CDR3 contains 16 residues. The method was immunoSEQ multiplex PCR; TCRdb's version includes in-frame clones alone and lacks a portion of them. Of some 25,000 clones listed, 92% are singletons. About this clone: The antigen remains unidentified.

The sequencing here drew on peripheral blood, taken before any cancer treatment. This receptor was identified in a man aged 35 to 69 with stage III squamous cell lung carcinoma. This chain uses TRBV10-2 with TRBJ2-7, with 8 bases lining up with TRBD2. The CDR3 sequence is CASSEPPTSDSYEQYF. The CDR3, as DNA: TGCGCCAGCAGTGAGCCCCCGACTAGCGACTCCTACGAGCAGTACTTC.